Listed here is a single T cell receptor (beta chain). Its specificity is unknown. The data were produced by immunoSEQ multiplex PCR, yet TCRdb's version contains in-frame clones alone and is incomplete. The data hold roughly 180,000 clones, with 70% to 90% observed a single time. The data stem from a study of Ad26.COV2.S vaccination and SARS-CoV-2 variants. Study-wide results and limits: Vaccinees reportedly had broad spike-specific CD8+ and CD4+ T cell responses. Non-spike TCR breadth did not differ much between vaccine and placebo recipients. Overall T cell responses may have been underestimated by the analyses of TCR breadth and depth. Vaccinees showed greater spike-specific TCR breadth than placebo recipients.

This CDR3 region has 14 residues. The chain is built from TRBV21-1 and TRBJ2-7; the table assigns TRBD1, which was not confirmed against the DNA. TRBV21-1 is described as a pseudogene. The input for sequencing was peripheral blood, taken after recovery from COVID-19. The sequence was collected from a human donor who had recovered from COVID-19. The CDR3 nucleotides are TGTGCCAGCAGCAAATATGGCAGGGAAGGCGAGCAGTACTTC. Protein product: CASSKYGREGEQYF.